The T cell receptor (beta chain) described here comes from a study of somatic mutations in cytotoxic T cells in rheumatoid arthritis. Study at large: A subset of V beta antibody-stained T-cell populations was isolated by flow sorting, reaching nearly 100% purity, and this subset included V beta1+ cells that went on to TCRB sequencing. Study observations and caveats: A rise in CD8+ clonality with age was seen in rheumatoid arthritis patients but not in healthy controls.

Of note for this clone: What it binds is unknown.

TCRdb keeps only in-frame clones here, not all; method: immunoSEQ multiplex PCR. The sample lists roughly 6,800 clones, 77% occurring once. The CDR3 spans 15 residues. V trimming: 3 bases; J trimming: 3 bases; junction bases outside the gene matches: 8. Per germline, CDR1 MRHNA and CDR2 SNTAGT. Positive magnetic bead selection isolated CD4+ and CD8+ cells, and flow cytometry checked purity. The TCR sequence derives from a woman between 65 and 79 years old with rheumatoid arthritis. The chain employs TRBV6-4 and TRBJ2-7, with 7 bases aligning to TRBD1. The sample here was CD8+ T cells sorted from blood, taken at a follow-up visit. The CDR3 bases are TGTGCCAGCAGTGAGAAGGGGGCGCAGGTCTACGAGCAGTACTTC. Its protein product is CASSEKGAQVYEQYF.